This T cell receptor beta chain stems from a study of tumor and adjacent non-tumor tissue in lung cancer. Study at large: The cohort had under 15 adenocarcinoma, a couple of squamous cell and 1 small cell patients. Stage I to III disease affected approximately 11 men and roughly 5 women aged about 31 to 80. Broader study findings: Tumor tissue had significantly higher TCR diversity than normal lung.

With regard to this clonotype: As yet, its antigen is unknown. At one of its ends the junction is not consistent with the germline gene, which may arise from a read error.

This sample's RNA came from whole unsorted tissue. More than 3 cm separated this lung sample from the edge of the tumor. Donors were chemotherapy-naive, newly diagnosed lung cancer surgical patients in China, August–late 2014. Looked up from germline, CDR1 is SGHAT and CDR2 is FQNNGV. The CDR3 contains 17 residues. A modified ARM-PCR protocol with three rounds of nested PCR amplified TCRbeta. In TCRdb, the multiplex PCR reads were re-called with MiXCR into one record per CDR3 protein. The sample has about 110,000 distinct CDR3 sequences; around 57% are singletons. The chain couples TRBV11-2 to TRBJ2-3; 7 bases agree with TRBD2. Sequenced material: distant non-tumor lung tissue. The sequence derives from a man aged 55-75 years with non-small cell lung cancer. CDR3 DNA: TGTGTCAGCAGCTTAGGGAGGCGGGAGTTAGGCACAGATACGCAGTATTTT. Translating gives CVSSLGRRELGTDTQYF.